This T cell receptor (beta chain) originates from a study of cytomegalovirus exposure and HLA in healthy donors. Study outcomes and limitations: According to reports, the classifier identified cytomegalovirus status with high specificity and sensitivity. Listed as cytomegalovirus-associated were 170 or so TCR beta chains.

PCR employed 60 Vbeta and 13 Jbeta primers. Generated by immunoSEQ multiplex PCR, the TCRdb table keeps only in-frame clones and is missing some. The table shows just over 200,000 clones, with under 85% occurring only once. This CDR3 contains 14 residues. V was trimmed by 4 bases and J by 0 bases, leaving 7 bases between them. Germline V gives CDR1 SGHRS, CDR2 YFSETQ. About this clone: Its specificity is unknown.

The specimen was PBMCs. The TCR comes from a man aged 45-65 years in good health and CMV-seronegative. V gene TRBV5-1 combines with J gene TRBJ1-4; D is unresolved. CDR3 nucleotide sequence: TGCGCCAGCAGCCTGACACCAACTAATGAAAAACTGTTTTTT. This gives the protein CASSLTPTNEKLFF.